A selection of T cell receptor beta chains follows, all from one sample in a study of regulatory T cells in long-lasting Graves disease. TCRdb called the multiplex PCR reads again in MiXCR, with one record for every CDR3 protein. Of a few hundred thousand distinct CDR3 sequences listed, around 20% are singletons. Sequenced here: peripheral blood mononuclear cells (PBMCs), sampled when the disease was refractory, from a patient treated with antithyroid drugs. The receptors come from a female donor with Graves disease. CDR3s include the opening cysteine and the closing phenylalanine or tryptophan. D genes are given only for firm matches. Size is stated for part of the rows, as once, few or many counts, or as a class when the clone is expanded.

d_call | j_call | v_call | clone_size | cdr3_aa | cdr3_nt
. | TRBJ2-7 | TRBV5-1 | . | CASSLWGSSYEQYF | TGCGCCAGCAGCTTGTGGGGGAGCTCCTACGAGCAGTACTTC
TRBD2 | TRBJ2-7 | TRBV5-1 | . | CASSVRLAGGDGGDEQYF | TGCGCCAGCAGCGTACGACTAGCGGGAGGTGACGGCGGGGACGAGCAGTACTTC
TRBD1 | TRBJ1-1 | TRBV12-3/TRBV12-4 | many | CASSLPTGTGKDTEAFF | TGTGCCAGCAGTTTACCCACCGGGACAGGAAAGGACACTGAAGCTTTCTTT
. | TRBJ2-5 | TRBV20-1 | once | CSALGTSQETQYF | TGCAGTGCCCTCGGGACCAGCCAAGAGACCCAGTACTTC
. | TRBJ2-7 | TRBV6-1 | few | CASTPSGGVYEQYF | TGTGCCAGCACCCCGTCGGGGGGCGTCTACGAGCAGTACTTC
. | TRBJ2-2 | TRBV7-2 | . | CASSRRANTGELFF | TGTGCCAGCAGCCGCAGGGCGAACACCGGGGAGCTGTTTTTT
. | TRBJ2-5 | TRBV29-1 | many | CSVREYQETQYF | TGCAGCGTCCGAGAGTACCAAGAGACCCAGTACTTC
. | TRBJ1-5 | TRBV20-1 | . | CSARDGVGNQPQHF | TGCAGTGCTAGAGATGGGGTGGGCAATCAGCCCCAGCATTTT
. | TRBJ1-5 | TRBV7-9 | . | CASSRITGAGQPQHF | TGTGCCAGCAGCCGCATCACGGGGGCAGGCCAGCCCCAGCATTTT
. | TRBJ2-7 | TRBV12-3/TRBV12-4 | many | CASSLRQGFYEQYF | TGTGCCAGCAGCTTGAGGCAGGGGTTCTACGAGCAGTACTTC
. | TRBJ2-5 | TRBV15 | many | CATSRDLASETQYF | TGTGCCACCAGTCGGGATCTAGCGTCGGAGACCCAGTACTTC
TRBD1 | TRBJ1-2 | TRBV19 | few | CASSSRRDRYGYTF | TGTGCCAGTAGCTCAAGGAGGGACAGATATGGCTACACCTTC
. | TRBJ1-4 | TRBV4-3 | . | CASSQPGTGEKLFF | TGCGCCAGCAGCCAACCCGGGACGGGGGAAAAACTGTTTTTT
TRBD1 | TRBJ2-7 | TRBV20-1 | few | CSASDRGHRGYEQYF | TGCAGTGCTAGCGACAGGGGGCATCGTGGATACGAGCAGTACTTC
TRBD2 | TRBJ2-7 | TRBV2 | many | CASSSLVTESAGDPSEQYF | TGTGCCAGCAGTAGCCTGGTGACGGAGTCAGCGGGAGATCCGAGCGAGCAGTACTTC
TRBD1 | TRBJ1-1 | TRBV27 | . | CASSLSGRGFSEAFF | TGTGCCAGCAGTTTATCGGGCAGGGGGTTCTCTGAAGCTTTCTTT
TRBD1 | TRBJ1-2 | TRBV20-1 | few | CSARALVPGQGGAGYTF | TGCAGTGCTAGAGCTTTAGTCCCGGGACAGGGAGGAGCTGGCTACACCTTC
TRBD2 | TRBJ2-2 | TRBV2 | . | CASNEAPGLAGGPNTGELFF | TGTGCCAGCAACGAAGCTCCGGGACTAGCGGGAGGTCCGAACACCGGGGAGCTGTTTTTT
TRBD2 | TRBJ2-5 | TRBV2 | many | CASRGSGTSGILTQYF | TGTGCCAGCAGGGGATCCGGGACTAGCGGGATATTGACCCAGTACTTC
TRBD2 | TRBJ2-3 | TRBV6-9 | few | CASSYGGLVTDTQYF | TGTGCCAGCAGTTACGGGGGACTAGTGACTGATACGCAGTATTTT
TRBD2 | TRBJ2-1 | TRBV9 | few | CASSALPPGTSSHNEQFF | TGTGCCAGCAGCGCCTTACCTCCCGGGACTAGCTCCCACAATGAGCAGTTCTTC
TRBD2 | TRBJ2-7 | TRBV7-3 | many | CASSRGRAYEQYF | TGTGCCAGCAGCCGCGGGAGGGCATACGAGCAGTACTTC
. | TRBJ1-3 | TRBV7-9 | . | CASAKLTRVNGNTIYF | TGTGCCAGCGCTAAACTCACCCGGGTTAATGGAAACACCATATATTTT
. | TRBJ1-6 | TRBV2 | many | CASSTDGNSPLHF | TGTGCCAGCAGTACGGACGGAAATTCACCCCTCCACTTT
TRBD1 | TRBJ2-5 | TRBV7-2 | many | CASSPHRTGRGETQYF | TGTGCCAGCAGCCCACATCGGACAGGGAGAGGAGAGACCCAGTACTTC
TRBD1 | TRBJ2-2 | TRBV29-1 | . | CSVGGGTGDIGELFF | TGCAGCGTTGGAGGAGGGACAGGGGATATCGGGGAGCTGTTTTTT
TRBD2 | TRBJ2-7 | TRBV3-1 | . | CASSLLAGDEQYF | TGTGCCAGCAGTCTACTAGCGGGAGACGAGCAGTACTTC
TRBD1 | TRBJ2-2 | TRBV5-1 | few | CASTAGQGWSGELFF | TGCGCCAGCACCGCCGGACAGGGATGGTCCGGGGAGCTGTTTTTT
TRBD1 | TRBJ1-2 | TRBV2 | many | CASSPPGQASYGYTF | TGTGCCAGCAGCCCTCCGGGACAGGCTTCATATGGCTACACCTTC
TRBD2 | TRBJ2-1 | TRBV20-1 | few | CSARAGLGGEGREQFF | TGCAGTGCTAGAGCGGGCCTCGGGGGGGAAGGTAGAGAGCAGTTCTTC
TRBD2 | TRBJ2-5 | TRBV9 | . | CASSQRTSGSQETQYF | TGTGCCAGCAGCCAAAGGACTAGCGGGAGCCAGGAGACCCAGTACTTC
TRBD2 | TRBJ2-1 | TRBV6-2/TRBV6-3 | once | CASSRGLAGGGEQFF | TGTGCCAGCAGCCGTGGACTAGCGGGAGGGGGTGAGCAGTTCTTC
TRBD2 | TRBJ2-5 | TRBV20-1 | . | CSASIGGLQETQYF | TGCAGTGCTAGTATCGGGGGACTACAAGAGACCCAGTACTTC
. | TRBJ2-7 | TRBV20-1 | . | CSARGEWRVEQYF | TGCAGTGCTAGGGGTGAGTGGCGAGTGGAGCAGTACTTC
. | TRBJ1-1 | TRBV7-9 | few | CASSPRNRMNTEAFF | TGTGCCAGCAGCCCGAGGAACCGTATGAACACTGAAGCTTTCTTT
. | TRBJ2-7 | TRBV7-6 | many | CASSRGTPLDYEQYF | TGTGCCAGCAGCCGCGGGACTCCCTTAGACTACGAGCAGTACTTC
TRBD1 | TRBJ2-7 | TRBV28 | many | CASRTQAGTGDGYEQYF | TGTGCCAGCAGAACCCAGGCCGGGACAGGGGACGGCTACGAGCAGTACTTC
TRBD2 | TRBJ2-7 | TRBV7-2 | few | CASSLWASGLYEQYF | TGTGCCAGCAGTCTATGGGCTAGCGGGTTATACGAGCAGTACTTC